This record covers a single TCR beta chain. This specimen comes from a study of blood T cell repertoires in COVID-19. Study as a whole: COVID-19 samples from acute and convalescent phases originated in the United States, Italy and Spain.

Method: immunoSEQ multiplex PCR; TCRdb's copy keeps in-frame clones and lacks some. Of 110,000 to 150,000 clones in the sample, around 80% are singletons; the top ten hold around 4%. V was pared by 0 bases and J by 8 bases, with 10 bases between. Germline assignment: CDR1 LNHNV and CDR2 YYDKDF (reference sequence). The CDR3 is 13 amino acids. The clonotype comes from a man between 60 and 70 years old with acute or convalescent COVID-19. The chain joins TRBV15 to TRBJ1-2, with a tentative D call TRBD1 (5 bases). Sequenced input: peripheral blood. The CDR3 DNA reads TGTGCCACCAGCAGAGACGATAGGGGCGGCTACACCTTC. Protein: CATSRDDRGGYTF.